This entry is about one TCR beta chain. The antigen this receptor binds is unknown. No much larger clonotype is one base removed from it; base qualities were not supplied. The CDR3, cysteine through phenylalanine, is 19 amino acids long. Of all the DNA, just the CDR3 is kept, 57 bases in frame from base 1. The germline V gene sets CDR1 to LGHNA and CDR2 to YNFKEQ. V is cut back by 1 base and J by 4 bases, with 14 bases in the junction unmatched. TCRbeta CDR3 regions were amplified from genomic DNA using the immunoSEQ Assay, a bias-controlled multiplex PCR. Concerning the study's data processing: The number of nucleated cells in each sample was estimated by amplification of reference gene primers within the assay. To quantify the absolute abundance of each unique TCRbeta CDR3 rearrangement, sequence reads were collapsed and filtered. For each sample, productive Simpson clonality was calculated as the square root of Simpson's diversity index over productive rearrangements. This is the immuneACCESS table as TCRdb keeps it, with only in-frame sequences that have V and J called. A part of the clones is gone; compared with another copy, unresolved V genes explain less than half, and the rest is unexplained. That table supplies the V and J calls and clone size; D and trimming were determined from the DNA. The sample data list about 210,000 clones, and 86% of these were observed just once. Approximately 23% of the sample is in the top ten clones.

The sample originates from a study of blood T cell repertoires in COVID-19 (dated by TCRdb to about 2020). For the study in its entirety: Recovered participants in ImmuneRACE Cohort 3 were defined by two consecutive negative NP/OP PCR tests, clearance by a healthcare professional, or resolution of symptoms. The collaborator samples originated in the United States, Italy and Spain and spanned the acute and convalescent phases of COVID-19. The material from the prospective study consisted of cDNA or gDNA derived from T cells, B-cell-depleted T cells, or PBMCs. The dataset comprised deeply sampled blood TCRbeta repertoires from subjects exposed to, actively infected with, or recovered from COVID-19. The repertoires were released in a freely available public database intended as a resource for research on the immune response to SARS-CoV-2. The samples were drawn from the first 160 participants of the ongoing ImmuneRACE study and from 950 to 1,500 subjects provided by 6 global collaborators. The sample metadata nearly always contained a de-identified subject ID, COVID-19 status, age in years and sex. Where available, HLA class I and class II types were taken from metadata supplied by the sample provider and were not determined by assay-based typing. Study-wide findings and limitations: Clinical and demographic metadata were provided uncurated, with the amount varying by source and participant.

Participants in the prospective study were aged roughly 18 to 100 years, lived in about two dozen United States geographic areas, and enrolled through a virtual design. Cohort assignment in the prospective study relied on participant-reported clinical history from a screening survey and a study questionnaire. Mobile phlebotomists in the prospective study collected whole blood, serum and a nasopharyngeal or oropharyngeal swab from every participant. Over a 2-month period, participants in the prospective study had the option of providing additional blood draws and questionnaires. Prospective study blood samples were shipped either frozen or at room temperature before DNA extraction.

The sequence was collected from a woman aged 40 to 49 in a cohort exposed to, infected with or recovered from COVID-19 (not recorded which). Sequenced: PBMCs or T cells enriched from blood (not recorded which). The rearranged segments are TRBV4-2 and TRBJ2-3; 10 of the junction bases match TRBD2. The DNA sequence is TGTGCCAGCAGCCAAGGCGGGACTAGGAGCGGGGGGGCCCCAGATACGCAGTATTTT. Its protein is CASSQGGTRSGGAPDTQYF.